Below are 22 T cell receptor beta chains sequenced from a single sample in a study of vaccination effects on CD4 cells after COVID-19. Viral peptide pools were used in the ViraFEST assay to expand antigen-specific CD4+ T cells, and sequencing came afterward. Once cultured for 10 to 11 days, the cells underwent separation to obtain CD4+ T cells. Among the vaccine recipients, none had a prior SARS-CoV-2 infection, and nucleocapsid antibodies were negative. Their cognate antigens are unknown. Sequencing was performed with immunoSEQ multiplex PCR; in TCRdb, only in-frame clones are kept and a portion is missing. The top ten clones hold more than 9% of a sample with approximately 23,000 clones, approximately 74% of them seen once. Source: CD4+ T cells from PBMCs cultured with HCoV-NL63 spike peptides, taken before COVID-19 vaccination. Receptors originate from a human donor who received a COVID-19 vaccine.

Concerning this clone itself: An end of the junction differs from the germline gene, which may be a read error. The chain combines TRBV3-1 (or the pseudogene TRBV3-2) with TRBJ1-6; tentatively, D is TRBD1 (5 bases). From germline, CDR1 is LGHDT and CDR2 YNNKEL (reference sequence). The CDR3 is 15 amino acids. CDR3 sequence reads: CASSQSWGYTSPLHF. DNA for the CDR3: TGTGCCAGCAGTCAGTCATGGGGGTATACTTCACCCCTCCACTTT.

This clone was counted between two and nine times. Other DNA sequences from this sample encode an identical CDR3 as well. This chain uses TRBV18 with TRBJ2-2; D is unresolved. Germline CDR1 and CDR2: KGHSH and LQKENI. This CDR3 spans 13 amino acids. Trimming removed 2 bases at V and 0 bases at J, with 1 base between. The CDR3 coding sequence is TGTGCCAGCTCACCATCGAACACCGGGGAGCTGTTTTTT. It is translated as CASSPSNTGELFF. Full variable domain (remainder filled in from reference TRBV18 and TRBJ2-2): NAGVMQNPRHLVRRRGQEARLRCSPMKGHSHVYWYRQLPEEGLKFMVYLQKENIIDESGMPKERFSAEFPKEGPSILRIQQVVRGDSAAYFCASSPSNTGELFFGEGSRLTVL.

This CDR3 is CASSQGLWGSLLNEQFF. In DNA, the CDR3 is TGCGCCAGCAGCCAAGGATTGTGGGGGAGTCTTCTCAATGAGCAGTTCTTC. The rearrangement links TRBV4-1 to TRBJ2-1, with D possibly called TRBD1 or TRBD2 (5 bases each). The CDR3 sequence is 17 residues long. Germline CDR1 MGHRA, CDR2 YSYEKL. V dropped 1 base and J dropped 6 bases, with 19 bases sitting between them.

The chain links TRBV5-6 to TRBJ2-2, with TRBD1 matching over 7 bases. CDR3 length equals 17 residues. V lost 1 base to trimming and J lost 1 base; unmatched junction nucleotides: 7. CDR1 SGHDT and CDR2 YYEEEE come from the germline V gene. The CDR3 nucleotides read TGTGCCAGCAGCTTGTTCGAGGGACAGCTGAACACCGGGGAGCTGTTTTTT. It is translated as CASSLFEGQLNTGELFF.

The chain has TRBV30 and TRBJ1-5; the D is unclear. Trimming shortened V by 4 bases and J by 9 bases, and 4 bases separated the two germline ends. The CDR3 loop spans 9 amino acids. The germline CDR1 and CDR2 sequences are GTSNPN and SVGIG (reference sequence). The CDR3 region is CAWTGPQHF. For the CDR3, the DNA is TGTGCCTGGACTGGGCCCCAGCATTTT.

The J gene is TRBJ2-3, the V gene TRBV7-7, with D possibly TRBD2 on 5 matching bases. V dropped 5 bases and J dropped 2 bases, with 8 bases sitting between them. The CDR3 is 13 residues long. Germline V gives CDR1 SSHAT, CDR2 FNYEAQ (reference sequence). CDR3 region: CASSERLTDTQYF. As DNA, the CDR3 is TGTGCCAGCAGCGAGCGGCTCACAGATACGCAGTATTTT.

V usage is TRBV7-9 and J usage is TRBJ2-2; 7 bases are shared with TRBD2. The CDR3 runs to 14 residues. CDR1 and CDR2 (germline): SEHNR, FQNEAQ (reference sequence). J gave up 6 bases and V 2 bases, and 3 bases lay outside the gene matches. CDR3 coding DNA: TGTGCCAGCAGCTTACCTGGGGGGGCCGGGGAGCTGTTTTTT. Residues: CASSLPGGAGELFF.

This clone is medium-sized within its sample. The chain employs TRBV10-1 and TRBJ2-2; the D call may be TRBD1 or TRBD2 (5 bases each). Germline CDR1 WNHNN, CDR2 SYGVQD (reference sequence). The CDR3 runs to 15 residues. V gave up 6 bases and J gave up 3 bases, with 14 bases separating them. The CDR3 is CASRGGLGDTGELFF. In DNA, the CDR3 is TGCGCCAGCAGGGGTGGATTGGGGGACACCGGGGAGCTGTTTTTT.

Written as DNA, the CDR3 is TGTGCCAGCAGTCGCCCCGGGGGGGGTCTGTTCTTC. Its translation is CASSRPGGGLFF. This sequence joins TRBV14 and TRBJ2-1; 8 nucleotides line up with TRBD2. Germline CDR1 reads SGHDN; CDR2 reads FVKESK. The CDR3 contains 12 residues. Trimming took 6 bases from V and 15 from J; bases not matched to a gene: 10.

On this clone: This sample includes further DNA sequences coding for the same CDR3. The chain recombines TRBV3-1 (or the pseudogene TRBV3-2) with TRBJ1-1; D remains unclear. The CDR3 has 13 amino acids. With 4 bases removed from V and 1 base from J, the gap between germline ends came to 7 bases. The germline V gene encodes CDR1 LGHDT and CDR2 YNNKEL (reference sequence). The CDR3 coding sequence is TGTGCCAGCAGCCCCGACTCGAACACTGAAGCTTTCTTT. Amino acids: CASSPDSNTEAFF.

DNA of the CDR3: TGTGCCTGGAGTGTACGCGGCACAGATACGCAGTATTTT. It codes for CAWSVRGTDTQYF. V is TRBV30 and J is TRBJ2-3; D unresolved. Per the germline V gene, CDR1 is GTSNPN and CDR2 is SVGIG (reference sequence). The V and J ends lost 0 bases and 1 base respectively, with 5 bases between them. CDR3 length equals 13 residues.

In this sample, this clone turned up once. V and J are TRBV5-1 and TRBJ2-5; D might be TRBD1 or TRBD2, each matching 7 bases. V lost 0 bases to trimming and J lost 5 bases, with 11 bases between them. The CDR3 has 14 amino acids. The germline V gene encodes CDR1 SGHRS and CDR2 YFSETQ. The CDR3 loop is CASSLGQGGETQYF. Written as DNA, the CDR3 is TGCGCCAGCAGCTTGGGACAGGGAGGGGAGACCCAGTACTTC. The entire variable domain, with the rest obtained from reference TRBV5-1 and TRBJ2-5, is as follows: KAGVTQTPRYLIKTRGQQVTLSCSPISGHRSVSWYQQTPGQGLQFLFEYFSETQRNKGNFPGRFSGRQFSNSRSEMNVSTLELGDSALYLCASSLGQGGETQYFGPGTRLLVL.

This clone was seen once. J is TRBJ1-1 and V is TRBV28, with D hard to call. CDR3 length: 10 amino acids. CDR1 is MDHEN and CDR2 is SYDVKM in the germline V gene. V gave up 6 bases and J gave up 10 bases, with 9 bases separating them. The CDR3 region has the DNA TGTGCCAGCAGCTCGTGGTTAGCTTTCTTT. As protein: CASSSWLAFF.

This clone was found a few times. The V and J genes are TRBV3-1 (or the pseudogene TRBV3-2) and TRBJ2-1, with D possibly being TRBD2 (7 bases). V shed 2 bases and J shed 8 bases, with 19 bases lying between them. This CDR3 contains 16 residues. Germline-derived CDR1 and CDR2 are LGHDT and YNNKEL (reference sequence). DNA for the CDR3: TGTGCCAGCAGCCAACCCATGGGGGGGCGCATTCATGAGCAGTTCTTC. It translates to CASSQPMGGRIHEQFF.

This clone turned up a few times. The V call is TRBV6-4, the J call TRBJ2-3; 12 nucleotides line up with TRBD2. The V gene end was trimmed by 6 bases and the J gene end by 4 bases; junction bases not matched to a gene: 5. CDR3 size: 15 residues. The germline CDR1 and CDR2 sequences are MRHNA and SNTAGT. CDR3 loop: CASSRLAGAADTQYF. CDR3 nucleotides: TGTGCCAGCAGCCGACTAGCGGGGGCCGCAGATACGCAGTATTTT.

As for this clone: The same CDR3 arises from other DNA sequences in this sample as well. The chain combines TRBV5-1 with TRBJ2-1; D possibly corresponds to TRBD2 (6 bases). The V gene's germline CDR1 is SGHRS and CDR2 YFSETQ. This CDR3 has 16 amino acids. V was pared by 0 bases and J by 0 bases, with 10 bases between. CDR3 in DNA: TGCGCCAGCAGCTTGGCGGGGGATAGCTCCTACAATGAGCAGTTCTTC. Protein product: CASSLAGDSSYNEQFF.

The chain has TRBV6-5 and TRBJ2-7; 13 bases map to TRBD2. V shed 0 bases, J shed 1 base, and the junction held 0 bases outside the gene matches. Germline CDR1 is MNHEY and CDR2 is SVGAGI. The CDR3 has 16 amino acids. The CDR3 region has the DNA TGTGCCAGCAGTTACTCGACTAGCGGGGGGTCCTACGAGCAGTACTTC. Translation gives CASSYSTSGGSYEQYF.

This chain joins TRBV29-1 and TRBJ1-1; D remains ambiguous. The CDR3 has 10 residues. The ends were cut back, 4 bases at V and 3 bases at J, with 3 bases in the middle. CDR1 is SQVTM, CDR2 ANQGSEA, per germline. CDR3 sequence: CSVVDTEAFF. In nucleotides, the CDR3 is TGCAGCGTTGTAGACACTGAAGCTTTCTTT.

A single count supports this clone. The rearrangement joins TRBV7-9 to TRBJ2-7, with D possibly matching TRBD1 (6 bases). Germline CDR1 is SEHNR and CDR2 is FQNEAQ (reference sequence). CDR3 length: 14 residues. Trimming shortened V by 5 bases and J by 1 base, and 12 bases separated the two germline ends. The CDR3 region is CASSPLQGSYEQYF. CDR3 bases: TGTGCCAGCAGCCCCCTACAGGGATCCTACGAGCAGTACTTC.

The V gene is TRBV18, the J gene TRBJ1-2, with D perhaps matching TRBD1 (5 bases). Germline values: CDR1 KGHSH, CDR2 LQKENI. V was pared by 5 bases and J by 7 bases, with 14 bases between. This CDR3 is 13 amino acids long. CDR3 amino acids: CASSTDGAGGYTF. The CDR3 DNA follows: TGTGCCAGCTCAACGGACGGGGCCGGTGGCTACACCTTC. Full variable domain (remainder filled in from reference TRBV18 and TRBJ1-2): NAGVMQNPRHLVRRRGQEARLRCSPMKGHSHVYWYRQLPEEGLKFMVYLQKENIIDESGMPKERFSAEFPKEGPSILRIQQVVRGDSAAYFCASSTDGAGGYTFGSGTRLTVV.

This chain's CDR3 is CATSDLLSGEGNEQFF. Written as DNA, the CDR3 is TGTGCCACCAGTGATTTGTTGAGCGGGGAGGGGAATGAGCAGTTCTTC. The chain carries TRBV24-1 and TRBJ2-1; 7 positions match TRBD2. CDR3 length: 16 amino acids. Unmatched junction bases numbered 8, after V lost 0 bases and J lost 7 bases. Germline V gene lookup returns CDR1 KGHDR and CDR2 SFDVKD.

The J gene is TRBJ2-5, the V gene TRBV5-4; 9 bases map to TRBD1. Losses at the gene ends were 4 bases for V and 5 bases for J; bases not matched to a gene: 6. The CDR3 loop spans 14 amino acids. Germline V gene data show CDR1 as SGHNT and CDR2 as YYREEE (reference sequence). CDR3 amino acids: CASSLGQGRETQYF. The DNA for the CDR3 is TGTGCCAGCAGCCTGGGACAGGGACGGGAGACCCAGTACTTC.